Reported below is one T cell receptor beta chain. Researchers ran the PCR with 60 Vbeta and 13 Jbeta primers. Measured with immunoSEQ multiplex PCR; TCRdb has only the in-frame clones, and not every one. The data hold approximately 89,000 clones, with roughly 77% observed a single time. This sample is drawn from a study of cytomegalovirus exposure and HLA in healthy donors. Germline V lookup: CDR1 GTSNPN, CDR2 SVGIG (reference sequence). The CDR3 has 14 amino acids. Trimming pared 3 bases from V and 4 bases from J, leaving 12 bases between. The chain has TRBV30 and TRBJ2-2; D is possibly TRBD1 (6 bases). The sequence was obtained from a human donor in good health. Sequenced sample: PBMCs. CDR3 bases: TGTGCCTGGAGGGGGGCCTGGGGCACCGGGGAGCTGTTTTTT. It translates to CAWRGAWGTGELFF.